This T cell receptor (beta chain) was sequenced in a study of blood T cells in healthy people across ages. This clonotype has a handful of counts. Its antigen is still unknown. Using a J-beta primer mix together with a sample-barcoded 5' primer, a second PCR was run for roughly 6 to 12 cycles. Each sample provided no less than 3 million CDR3-containing paired-end reads. Via MiXCR, TCRdb re-called the 5' RACE reads, giving one row per CDR3 protein. The data show under 850,000 distinct CDR3 sequences, about 34% seen once. Germline-derived CDR1 and CDR2 are ENHRY and SYGVKD. Between the trimmed V and J ends, which lost 0 bases and 1 base, there was a span of 6 bases. There are 14 residues in the CDR3. Regarding the study as a whole: CMV status of donors was unknown, possibly confounding expanded clonotype changes. Long-lived and aged donors differed, with more naive CD4+ cells and higher diversity in the long-lived. TCR beta diversity was tightly associated with the proportion of naive T cells.

The sample comprised blood. V gene TRBV10-3 combines with J gene TRBJ2-5; D unresolved. This sequence was found in a man aged 18 to 30 in good health. The CDR3 loop reads CAISESTSQETQYF. Here the CDR3 DNA reads TGTGCCATCAGTGAGTCTACCAGCCAAGAGACCCAGTACTTC.